The sequence of this TCR beta chain was determined in a study of breast tumors, draining lymph nodes, adjacent tissues. Samples came from axillary lymph nodes draining the breast cancer. MiXCR, applied by TCRdb to the multiplex PCR reads, yields one record per CDR3 protein. The repertoire holds about 270,000 distinct CDR3 sequences, with 30% to 35% as singletons. V lost 4 bases, J lost 7 bases, and 16 bases lay in between. This CDR3 has 15 residues. This clonotype showed up many times. The chain links TRBV12-3 or TRBV12-4 to TRBJ2-2; D not resolved. Sequencing was carried out using axillary lymph node tissue. The TCR was taken from a female donor with breast cancer. Some clones in this sample may be carry-over from other donors' samples. The chain's CDR3 is CASSSLGRGVGELFF. CDR3 nucleotides: TGTGCCAGCAGTTCTTTAGGGCGAGGAGTCGGGGAGCTGTTTTTT.